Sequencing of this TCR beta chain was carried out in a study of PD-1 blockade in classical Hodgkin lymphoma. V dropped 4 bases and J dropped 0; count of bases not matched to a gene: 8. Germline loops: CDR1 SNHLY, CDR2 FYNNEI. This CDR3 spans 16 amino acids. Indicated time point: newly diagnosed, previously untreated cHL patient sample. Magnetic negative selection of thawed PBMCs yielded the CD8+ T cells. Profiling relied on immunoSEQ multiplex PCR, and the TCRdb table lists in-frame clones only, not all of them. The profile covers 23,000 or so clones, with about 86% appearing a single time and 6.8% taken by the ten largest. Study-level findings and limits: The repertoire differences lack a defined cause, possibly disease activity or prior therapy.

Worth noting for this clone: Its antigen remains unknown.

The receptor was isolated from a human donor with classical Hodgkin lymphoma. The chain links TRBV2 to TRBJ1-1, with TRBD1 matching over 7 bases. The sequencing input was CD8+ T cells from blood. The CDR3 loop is CASSVQLTGMNTEAFF. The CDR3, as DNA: TGTGCCAGCAGTGTACAATTGACAGGGATGAACACTGAAGCTTTCTTT.